A selection of T cell receptor beta chains follows, all from one sample in a study of identical twins. TCRdb analysed the 5' RACE reads with MiXCR anew, one entry per CDR3 protein. The sample comprises hundreds of thousands of distinct CDR3 sequences, about 12% of which are singletons, and around 1.6% rests with the top ten. The same data also went into a second study, on yellow fever vaccine responses in identical twins.

The sequenced sample was PBMCs. The origin of the receptors is a woman under 30 in good health. The CDR3 runs from the conserved cysteine through the conserved F or W. Fields, in order: J gene, V gene, D gene, clone size, CDR3 protein, CDR3 DNA. The D gene is left open where the match is weak. Rows may omit the clone size; those that give it use once, few, many or a size class.

TRBJ2-3 | TRBV9 | NA | once | CASSVGPEADTQYF | TGTGCCAGCAGCGTAGGCCCGGAGGCAGATACGCAGTATTTT
TRBJ2-1 | TRBV4-2 | NA | many | CASSRKLSSYNEQFF | TGTGCCAGCAGCCGAAAACTTAGCTCCTACAATGAGCAGTTCTTC
TRBJ1-1 | TRBV5-1 | NA | many | CASSLLGQNTEAFF | TGCGCCAGCAGCTTATTGGGACAGAACACTGAAGCTTTCTTT
TRBJ2-5 | TRBV5-1 | NA | once | CASSLSVASFRETQYF | TGCGCCAGCAGCTTGAGTGTAGCTAGCTTCCGAGAGACCCAGTACTTC
TRBJ2-1 | TRBV18 | NA | NA | CASSPVGTGGQFF | TGTGCCAGCTCACCAGTGGGAACTGGGGGGCAGTTCTTC
TRBJ2-1 | TRBV7-2 | NA | NA | CASSLLVRGNEQFF | TGTGCCAGCAGCTTGCTAGTAAGGGGTAATGAGCAGTTCTTC
TRBJ2-3 | TRBV5-1 | NA | NA | CAARAGGGTDTQYF | TGCGCCGCCCGGGCTGGGGGCGGGACAGATACGCAGTATTTT
TRBJ2-7 | TRBV24-1 | NA | few | CATSDSSYEQYF | TGTGCCACCAGCGACAGTTCCTACGAGCAGTACTTC
TRBJ2-7 | TRBV3-1 | TRBD2 | many | CASSQDSAAGLRIYEQYF | TGTGCCAGCAGCCAAGATTCGGCAGCGGGACTCAGGATCTACGAGCAGTACTTC
TRBJ1-5 | TRBV4-2 | NA | many | CASSQDQLRPQHF | TGTGCCAGCAGCCAAGATCAACTTCGGCCCCAGCATTTT
TRBJ2-5 | TRBV10-3 | NA | many | CAISESVIETQYF | TGTGCCATCAGTGAGTCGGTAATAGAGACCCAGTACTTC
TRBJ2-3 | TRBV6-5 | NA | NA | CASSSIRAGGTDTQYF | TGTGCCAGCAGTTCCATCCGGGCAGGGGGCACAGATACGCAGTATTTT
TRBJ2-3 | TRBV28 | TRBD2 | NA | CASRQTSGRASTDTQYF | TGTGCCAGCAGGCAGACTAGCGGGAGGGCTAGCACAGATACGCAGTATTTT
TRBJ2-7 | TRBV7-9 | TRBD1 | few | CASSLAGQGFSYEQYF | TGTGCCAGCAGCTTAGCGGGACAGGGATTCTCCTACGAGCAGTACTTC
TRBJ2-2 | TRBV28 | TRBD2 | few | CASSSGTSGSSGELFF | TGTGCCAGCAGTTCCGGGACTAGCGGGAGTTCCGGGGAGCTGTTTTTT
TRBJ1-1 | TRBV7-8 | NA | NA | CASSLEAGGEAFF | TGTGCCAGCAGCTTAGAGGCTGGTGGCGAAGCTTTCTTT
TRBJ2-1 | TRBV9 | NA | NA | CASSVAAAGKNEQFF | TGTGCCAGCAGCGTAGCGGCCGCGGGGAAGAATGAGCAGTTCTTC
TRBJ2-1 | TRBV4-1 | TRBD1 | few | CASSQQGVHNEQFF | TGCGCCAGCAGCCAACAGGGGGTTCACAATGAGCAGTTCTTC
TRBJ2-2 | TRBV9 | NA | NA | CASSAPPGTGELFF | TGTGCCAGCAGCGCCCCCCCCGGTACCGGGGAGCTGTTTTTT
TRBJ1-2 | TRBV29-1 | TRBD1 | NA | CSVEGRGRNYGYTF | TGCAGCGTTGAGGGGAGGGGGCGTAACTATGGCTACACCTTC
TRBJ1-4 | TRBV12-3/TRBV12-4 | NA | NA | CASRGPGGGNEKLFF | TGTGCCAGCAGGGGACCAGGAGGGGGTAATGAAAAACTGTTTTTT
TRBJ2-3 | TRBV7-9 | TRBD1 | few | CASSSKGATADTQYF | TGTGCCAGCAGCTCGAAGGGGGCGACTGCAGATACGCAGTATTTT
TRBJ2-7 | TRBV6-1 | NA | few | CASRRSSSGGKIYEQYF | TGTGCCAGCAGAAGATCCTCATCAGGAGGTAAAATCTACGAGCAGTACTTC
TRBJ1-4 | TRBV4-1 | NA | many | CASSQARFGGAGNEKLFF | TGCGCCAGCAGCCAAGCAAGGTTCGGGGGCGCGGGTAATGAAAAACTGTTTTTT
TRBJ2-1 | TRBV29-1 | TRBD2 | few | CSVGGLAVPWNEQFF | TGCAGCGTTGGGGGACTAGCGGTCCCATGGAATGAGCAGTTCTTC
TRBJ2-3 | TRBV5-6 | TRBD1 | NA | CASSAGQVTDTQYF | TGTGCCAGCAGCGCCGGACAGGTCACAGATACGCAGTATTTT
TRBJ1-4 | TRBV4-1 | NA | many | CASSQVLKRDNEKLFF | TGCGCCAGCAGCCAAGTACTTAAGAGGGATAATGAAAAACTGTTTTTT
TRBJ1-1 | TRBV12-3/TRBV12-4 | TRBD1 | NA | CASSPGTGGVVATEAFF | TGTGCCAGCAGTCCTGGGACAGGGGGCGTGGTGGCCACTGAAGCTTTCTTT
TRBJ2-1 | TRBV5-1 | TRBD2 | NA | CASSPVGLAGYNEQFF | TGCGCCAGCAGCCCAGTGGGACTAGCGGGATACAATGAGCAGTTCTTC
TRBJ2-1 | TRBV3-1 | TRBD1 | few | CASSHPGQGVAYNEQFF | TGTGCCAGCAGCCACCCCGGGCAGGGGGTGGCCTACAATGAGCAGTTCTTC
TRBJ2-2 | TRBV15 | NA | NA | CATSRDGNGELFF | TGTGCCACCAGCAGAGATGGGAACGGGGAGCTGTTTTTT
TRBJ2-1 | TRBV5-1 | TRBD1 | few | CASSTGGGTYNEQFF | TGCGCCAGCAGCACAGGGGGAGGTACCTACAATGAGCAGTTCTTC
TRBJ1-6 | TRBV27 | NA | few | CASSWGGGNSPLHF | TGTGCCAGCAGCTGGGGAGGGGGTAATTCACCCCTCCACTTT
TRBJ2-5 | TRBV12-3/TRBV12-4 | TRBD2 | many | CASSEGLAGLRETQYF | TGTGCCAGCAGTGAGGGACTAGCGGGATTGAGGGAGACCCAGTACTTC
TRBJ2-1 | TRBV12-3/TRBV12-4 | NA | many | CASSPDWNEQFF | TGTGCCAGCAGCCCCGACTGGAATGAGCAGTTCTTC
TRBJ2-7 | TRBV7-9 | TRBD2 | NA | CASSALIRAGDTYEQYF | TGTGCCAGCAGCGCCTTAATCCGAGCGGGAGACACCTACGAGCAGTACTTC
TRBJ2-3 | TRBV19 | NA | few | CASTPVGSRLLTDTQYF | TGTGCCAGTACCCCCGTCGGGAGCCGCCTTCTAACAGATACGCAGTATTTT
TRBJ1-4 | TRBV12-3/TRBV12-4 | NA | few | CASSFGGGEKLFF | TGTGCCAGCAGTTTTGGGGGGGGTGAAAAACTGTTTTTT
TRBJ2-2 | TRBV4-2 | TRBD1 | few | CASSQEPGQVGAGELFF | TGTGCCAGCAGCCAAGAACCGGGACAGGTCGGGGCCGGGGAGCTGTTTTTT
TRBJ2-5 | TRBV18 | NA | few | CASSTLPPNQETQYF | TGTGCCAGCTCAACATTGCCGCCCAATCAAGAGACCCAGTACTTC